The rows below give T cell receptor beta chains drawn from one sample of a study of cytomegalovirus exposure and HLA in healthy donors. Sequenced by immunoSEQ multiplex PCR; TCRdb stores in-frame clones only, minus some. The repertoire consists of about 130,000 clones, with around 63% occurring once and the leading ten covering approximately 1.6%. Source material: PBMCs. These receptors all come from a human donor in good health. Both conserved end residues are trimmed from each CDR3.

v_gene	j_gene	CDR3aa
TRBV6-5	TRBJ2-2	ASSYSSGGITGELF
TRBV6-5	TRBJ2-3	ASSGTKWDTQY
TRBV5-6	TRBJ2-1	ASSLVRASYNEQF
TRBV14	TRBJ1-6	ASSHSGENSPLH
TRBV6-1	TRBJ1-5	ASSPGQGGQPQH
TRBV6-5	TRBJ1-5	ASSPQGADQPQH
TRBV7-9	TRBJ2-5	ASSLAPSQETQY
TRBV5-5	TRBJ2-5	ASSLYGGRHETQY
TRBV13	TRBJ2-7	ASSLWMGGAYEQY
TRBV15	TRBJ1-1	ATSSPRVGRNTEAF
TRBV7-2	TRBJ1-5	ASSLAREQPQH
TRBV28	TRBJ2-1	ASSFPRGRGKQF
TRBV27	TRBJ2-7	VTRTVSYEQY
TRBV4-1	TRBJ2-3	ASSSIAGGPSDTQY
TRBV4-1	TRBJ2-7	ASSRSGSSYEQY
TRBV19	TRBJ2-5	ASSISLQETQY
TRBV29-1	TRBJ1-1	SVRQGNTEAF
TRBV6-6	TRBJ1-5	ASSYVSQVRNQPQH
TRBV5-1	TRBJ2-3	ASSLILDREPDTQY
TRBV5-6	TRBJ2-7	ASSFPLSYEQY
TRBV6-1	TRBJ2-7	ASGTGGGVIHEQY
TRBV29-1	TRBJ2-7	SVTTSGSGEQY
TRBV6-6	TRBJ2-7	ASTLGTGGYEQY
TRBV5-1	TRBJ2-7	ASSPDRGRYEQY
TRBV20-1	TRBJ2-7	SAASEYEQY
TRBV5-4	TRBJ2-1	ASSHSESEQF
TRBV6-1	TRBJ1-5	ASSDRDRGQQPQH
TRBV7-2	TRBJ2-7	ASSLAGSVGEQY
TRBV7-7	TRBJ2-7	ASSHGHSYEQY
TRBV25-1	TRBJ2-7	ASRLVQYEQY
TRBV15	TRBJ1-5	ATSRDRTGLNQPQH
TRBV2	TRBJ2-7	ASRWEGKLYEQY
TRBV5-1	TRBJ2-5	ASSAGQQETQY
TRBV10-3	TRBJ2-1	AISEGLAGANEQF
TRBV4-1	TRBJ2-1	ASRELAGLSSYNEQF
TRBV7-3	TRBJ2-1	ASSSDRGSTSEQF
TRBV7-8	TRBJ1-6	ASSSGTGTNSPLH
TRBV27	TRBJ2-7	ASSYSSGTPF
TRBV6-5	TRBJ2-1	ASSQYSEQF
TRBV21-1	TRBJ2-3	ASSRRSPSGSTDTQY
TRBV29-1	TRBJ2-5	SPTSPGGLQETQY
TRBV5-3	TRBJ2-5	ARSSPWDGSGQETQY
TRBV7-9	TRBJ1-2	ASSPTSGGGGYT
TRBV7-2	TRBJ1-2	ASSYRQENYGYT
TRBV5-1	TRBJ1-5	ASSLGGRESSQPQH
TRBV4-1	TRBJ1-2	ASSQGQGAFNYGYT
TRBV12-2	TRBJ2-7	ASRLQGTGGFILGTYEQY
TRBV28	TRBJ1-5	ASSTPSGASNQPQH
TRBV7-2	TRBJ2-7	ASSYPERDISYEQY
TRBV7-9	TRBJ2-1	ATAGTGSNEQF
TRBV15	TRBJ2-7	ATSRTGGPYEQY
TRBV6-1	TRBJ2-7	ASSGTGTSAYEQY
TRBV2	TRBJ2-2	ASSEGDRGPSTGELF
TRBV7-9	TRBJ2-1	ASSPRGRGYNEQF
TRBV19	TRBJ2-3	ASSPGLTAGGLTDTQY
TRBV9	TRBJ2-1	ASSVEGANEQF
TRBV19	TRBJ1-3	ASSILATSGNTIY